One sample yielded the 15 T cell receptor beta chains listed below, sequenced in a study of OX40 agonist ivuxolimab in advanced cancers. The table came from immunoSEQ multiplex PCR; TCRdb's copy has only in-frame clones and leaves some out. The profile shows about 45,000 clones, roughly 86% of them singletons. Sequencing was performed on CD4+ or CD8+ T cells sorted from blood, taken in a trial of the OX40 agonist ivuxolimab. The receptors were gathered from an adult with an advanced solid tumor such as melanoma, head and neck, liver or kidney cancer.

The chain employs TRBV11-1 and TRBJ2-3; no definite D call. Germline V gene data show CDR1 as SGHAT and CDR2 as FQDESV (reference sequence). The CDR3 runs 13 residues. Trimming took 0 bases from V and 6 from J, leaving 7 bases between them. The CDR3: CASSLAGADTQYF. The CDR3 region has the DNA TGTGCCAGCAGCTTAGCTGGTGCGGATACGCAGTATTTT.

The V call is TRBV29-1, the J call TRBJ1-5; D not resolved. The CDR3 loop spans 12 amino acids. The ends were cut back, 4 bases at V and 9 bases at J, with 13 bases in the middle. Looked up from germline, CDR1 is SQVTM and CDR2 is ANQGSEA. The CDR3 DNA reads as TGCAGCGTTGCAGGCATCTCGGGGCCCCAGCATTTT. Its protein product is CSVAGISGPQHF.

V usage is TRBV19 and J usage is TRBJ1-2; D unclear. V was shortened by 6 bases and J by 0 bases, with 11 bases between the two germline ends. In germline, CDR1 is LNHDA, CDR2 SQIVND (reference sequence). This CDR3 spans 14 amino acids. Written as DNA, the CDR3 is TGTGCCAGTAGATCTCGGGGTGCTAACTATGGCTACACCTTC. Translating it yields CASRSRGANYGYTF. The full variable domain, with the rest looked up from reference TRBV19 and TRBJ1-2, is DGGITQSPKYLFRKEGQNVTLSCEQNLNHDAMYWYRQDPGQGLRLIYYSQIVNDFQKGDIAEGYSVSREKKESFPLTVTSAQKNPTAFYLCASRSRGANYGYTFGSGTRLTVV.

This chain links TRBV29-1 with TRBJ2-3, with TRBD1 matching 10 bases. The V segment lost 7 bases and the J segment 1 base; nucleotides outside the gene matches: 2. The V gene's germline CDR1 is SQVTM and CDR2 ANQGSEA. CDR3 length: 13 residues. CDR3 in amino acids: CSGDRGGTDTQYF. The CDR3 DNA is TGCAGCGGGGACAGGGGTGGCACAGATACGCAGTATTTT.

The chain has TRBV7-9 and TRBJ1-2; the match to TRBD1 covers 10 bases. Trimming at V came to 5 bases and at J to 2 bases, leaving 5 bases not matched to a gene. CDR3 length equals 15 residues. CDR1 is SEHNR and CDR2 is FQNEAQ in the germline V gene (reference sequence). CDR3 region: CASSPRTGGNYGYTF. CDR3 bases: TGTGCCAGCAGCCCTAGGACAGGGGGAAACTATGGCTACACCTTC.

This clone was counted between two and nine times. This sequence joins TRBV4-3 and TRBJ2-1; the match to TRBD2 covers 10 bases. The CDR3 loop spans 16 amino acids. The germline V gene encodes CDR1 LGHNA and CDR2 YSLEER. J gave up 6 bases and V 4 bases, and 9 bases lay outside the gene matches. The CDR3 DNA sequence: TGCGCCAGCAGCCGCCAGCTAGCGGGAGCTTTCAATGAGCAGTTCTTC. This sequence encodes CASSRQLAGAFNEQFF.

The genes are TRBV19 and TRBJ1-2; the match to TRBD1 covers 7 bases. This CDR3 contains 15 residues. V dropped 2 bases and J dropped 5; count of bases not matched to a gene: 8. Germline CDR1 and CDR2: LNHDA and SQIVND (reference sequence). CDR3 nucleotides: TGTGCCAGTAGTATACCGGGACAGTTGGATTATGGCTACACCTTC. Residues: CASSIPGQLDYGYTF.

The genes are TRBV4-3 and TRBJ2-7; 8 bases are a match to TRBD1. The CDR3 extends over 14 amino acids. Germline values: CDR1 LGHNA, CDR2 YSLEER. V dropped 1 base and J dropped 4; count of bases not matched to a gene: 3. In nucleotides, the CDR3 is TGCGCCAGCAGCCAAGCGACAGGGGTTTACGAGCAGTACTTC. As protein: CASSQATGVYEQYF.

The CDR3 DNA is TGTGCCAGCAGTTACTCCCGGACAGGGGGCTCCTACGAGCAGTACTTC. This sequence encodes CASSYSRTGGSYEQYF. The rearrangement uses TRBV6-6 and TRBJ2-7, with TRBD1 identical over 10 bases. This CDR3 has 16 amino acids. Germline V lookup: CDR1 MNHNY, CDR2 SVGAGI (reference sequence). After removal of 0 bases from V and 0 bases from J, the junction contained 2 bases not matched to a gene.

The chain combines TRBV5-1 with TRBJ1-1; D is unresolved. The length of the CDR3 is 13 residues. CDR1 is SGHRS, CDR2 YFSETQ, per germline. V gave up 4 bases and J gave up 0 bases, with 7 bases separating them. This chain's CDR3 is CASSRTVNTEAFF. The CDR3 region has the DNA TGCGCCAGCAGCCGGACGGTGAACACTGAAGCTTTCTTT.

This clone was seen only once. The V gene is TRBV20-1, the J gene TRBJ2-7; D is undetermined. Trimming shortened V by 3 bases and J by 2 bases, and 5 bases separated the two germline ends. The CDR3 covers 11 residues. CDR1 is DFQATT, CDR2 SNEGSKA, per germline (reference sequence). Here the CDR3 reads CSARDPYEQYF. The CDR3 coding sequence is TGCAGTGCTAGGGACCCCTACGAGCAGTACTTC.

This chain joins TRBV7-9 and TRBJ1-2; a weak D match, TRBD1 (6 bases). V lost 3 bases to trimming and J lost 4 bases, with 18 bases between them. The CDR3 loop spans 16 amino acids. Germline values: CDR1 SEHNR, CDR2 FQNEAQ (reference sequence). CDR3 loop: CASSLGGGTLVYGYTF. The CDR3 DNA sequence: TGTGCCAGCAGCTTGGGAGGGGGAACCCTCGTCTATGGCTACACCTTC.

The count of this clone is one. The gene calls are TRBV15 and TRBJ2-1, with D tentatively TRBD2 (6 bases). The V gene lost 0 bases and the J gene lost 3 bases, with 24 bases spanning the gap. This CDR3 has 20 amino acids. The germline V gene has CDR1 LNHNV and CDR2 YYDKDF (reference sequence). DNA of the CDR3: TGTGCCACCAGCAGAGAACCAGCAGGAGGGGACCATTCCAGCTACAATGAGCAGTTCTTC. Translated: CATSREPAGGDHSSYNEQFF.

The genes are TRBV7-2 and TRBJ2-1; the match to TRBD2 covers 8 bases. CDR1 is SGHTA and CDR2 is FQGNSA in the germline V gene. This CDR3 spans 15 amino acids. The V and J ends lost 2 bases and 6 bases, in that order; junction bases with no gene match: 6. The CDR3 nucleotides are TGTGCCAGCAGCTTAAAAGCGGGAGTCTCCAATGAGCAGTTCTTC. Its translation is CASSLKAGVSNEQFF.

The genes are TRBV18 and TRBJ1-3; TRBD1 is a possible D gene (5 bases). The CDR3 totals 14 residues. CDR1 KGHSH and CDR2 LQKENI come from the germline V gene. Trimming stripped 4 bases from V and 7 bases from J, with 14 bases between. This chain's CDR3 is CASSLPAEGNTIYF. CDR3 nucleotides: TGTGCCAGCTCACTACCAGCGGAGGGGAACACCATATATTTT.